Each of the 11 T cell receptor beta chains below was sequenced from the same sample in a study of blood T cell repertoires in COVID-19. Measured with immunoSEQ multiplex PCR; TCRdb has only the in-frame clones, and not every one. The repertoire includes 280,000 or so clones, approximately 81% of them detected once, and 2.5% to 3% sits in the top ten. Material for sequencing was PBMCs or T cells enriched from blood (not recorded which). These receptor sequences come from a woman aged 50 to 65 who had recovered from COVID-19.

The CDR3 spells CASSQEGSGTASHYGYTF. CDR3 nucleotide sequence: TGCGCCAGCAGCCAAGAGGGTTCTGGGACAGCCTCTCACTATGGCTACACCTTC. The chain uses TRBV4-1 and TRBJ1-2, with 7 positions matching TRBD1. V shed 0 bases, J shed 3 bases, and the junction held 13 bases outside the gene matches. Germline CDR1 and CDR2: MGHRA and YSYEKL. This CDR3 contains 18 residues.

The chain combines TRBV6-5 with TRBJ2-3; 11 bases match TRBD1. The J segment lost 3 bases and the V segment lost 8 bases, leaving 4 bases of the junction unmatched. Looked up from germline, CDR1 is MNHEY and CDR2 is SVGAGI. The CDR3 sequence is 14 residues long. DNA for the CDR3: TGTGCCAGCCAGGGGGACAGGGGGACAGATACGCAGTATTTT. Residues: CASQGDRGTDTQYF.

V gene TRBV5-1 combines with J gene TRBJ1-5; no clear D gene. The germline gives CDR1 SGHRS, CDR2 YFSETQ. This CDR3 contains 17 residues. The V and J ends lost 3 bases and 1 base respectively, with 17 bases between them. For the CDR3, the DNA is TGCGCCAGCAGCTCGAGGCCTATCGGGAGCAGCAATCAGCCCCAGCATTTT. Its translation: CASSSRPIGSSNQPQHF.

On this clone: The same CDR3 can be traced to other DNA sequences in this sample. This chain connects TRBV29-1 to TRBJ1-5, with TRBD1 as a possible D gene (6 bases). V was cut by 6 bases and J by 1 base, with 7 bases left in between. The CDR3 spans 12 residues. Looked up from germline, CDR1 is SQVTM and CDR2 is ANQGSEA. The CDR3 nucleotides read TGCAGCGTGGGACAAAGCAATCAGCCCCAGCATTTT. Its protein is CSVGQSNQPQHF.

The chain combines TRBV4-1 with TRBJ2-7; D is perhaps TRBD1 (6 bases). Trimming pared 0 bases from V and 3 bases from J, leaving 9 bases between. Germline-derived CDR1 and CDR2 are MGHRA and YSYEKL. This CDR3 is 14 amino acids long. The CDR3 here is CASSQDQGNYEQYF. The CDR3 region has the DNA TGCGCCAGCAGCCAAGATCAGGGGAACTACGAGCAGTACTTC.

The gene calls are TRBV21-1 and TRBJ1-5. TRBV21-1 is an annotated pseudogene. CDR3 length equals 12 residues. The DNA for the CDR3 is TGTGCCAGCAGCATCTGTGGGGGGTCCCAGCATTTT. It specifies CASSICGGSQHF.

For the CDR3, the DNA is TGTGCCAGTAGTATTGCAGGTTCCGATCAGCCCCAGCATTTT. Encoded protein: CASSIAGSDQPQHF. The J gene is TRBJ1-5, the V gene TRBV19, with unresolved D. Germline V CDR1 and CDR2: LNHDA, SQIVND (reference sequence). The length of the CDR3 is 14 residues. Trimming pared 3 bases from V and 5 bases from J, leaving 11 bases between.

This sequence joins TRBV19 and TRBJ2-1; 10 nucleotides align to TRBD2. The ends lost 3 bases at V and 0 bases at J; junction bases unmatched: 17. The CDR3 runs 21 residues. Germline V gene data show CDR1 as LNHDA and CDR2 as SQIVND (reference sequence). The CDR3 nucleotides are TGTGCCAGTAGTATCGCGGGGCCAGGGCTAGCGGGGGTGAGCTCCTACAATGAGCAGTTCTTC. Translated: CASSIAGPGLAGVSSYNEQFF.

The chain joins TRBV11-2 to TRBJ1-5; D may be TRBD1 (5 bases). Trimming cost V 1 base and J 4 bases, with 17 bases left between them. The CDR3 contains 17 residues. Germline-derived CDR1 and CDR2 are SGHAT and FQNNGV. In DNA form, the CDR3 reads TGTGCCAGCAGCTTAGGTAAAAGGAGGGGTGCAAATCAGCCCCAGCATTTT. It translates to CASSLGKRRGANQPQHF.

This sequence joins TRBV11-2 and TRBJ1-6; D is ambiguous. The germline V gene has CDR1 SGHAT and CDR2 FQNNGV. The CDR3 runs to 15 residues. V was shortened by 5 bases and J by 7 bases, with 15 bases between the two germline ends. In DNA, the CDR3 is TGTGCCAGCAGCGCTCCCGCTGCGGGGAATTCACCCCTCCACTTT. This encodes CASSAPAAGNSPLHF.

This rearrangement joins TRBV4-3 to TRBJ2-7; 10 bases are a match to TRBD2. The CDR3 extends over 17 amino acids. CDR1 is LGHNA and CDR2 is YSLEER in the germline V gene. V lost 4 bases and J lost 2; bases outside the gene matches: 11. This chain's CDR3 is CASSRRYAAGGPYEQYF. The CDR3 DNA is TGCGCCAGCAGCCGAAGATACGCAGCGGGAGGGCCCTACGAGCAGTACTTC.